These 6 T cell receptor beta chains share one sample of origin, sequenced in a study of control samples from healthy donors and cancer patients. TCRdb keeps only in-frame clones here, not all; method: immunoSEQ multiplex PCR. The data contain fewer than 60,000 clones, roughly 96% of them singletons. The sample taken for sequencing was blood. The receptors here all came from a man aged 25-45 years in good health.

The J gene is TRBJ1-4, the V gene TRBV6-5; D gene unclear. There are 14 residues in the CDR3. The V end lost 1 base, the J end lost 0 bases, and 3 bases lay between the germline ends. In germline, CDR1 is MNHEY, CDR2 SVGAGI. The chain's CDR3 is CASSYYATNEKLFF. CDR3 DNA: TGTGCCAGCAGTTACTATGCAACTAATGAAAAACTGTTTTTT.

The rearrangement links TRBV9 to TRBJ2-3, with 13 bases matching TRBD2. The CDR3 covers 17 residues. The ends lost 4 bases at V and 5 bases at J; junction bases unmatched: 10. Germline CDR1 reads SGDLS; CDR2 reads YYNGEE. For the CDR3, the DNA is TGTGCCAGCAGCACACGGACTAGCGGGAGTTCAAGAGATACGCAGTATTTT. Translated: CASSTRTSGSSRDTQYF.

A single count supports this clone. The gene calls are TRBV10-1 and TRBJ2-1, with TRBD1 as a possible D gene (6 bases). Germline V gene lookup returns CDR1 WNHNN and CDR2 SYGVQD (reference sequence). This CDR3 has 15 residues. V lost 2 bases and J 6 bases, leaving 14 bases between the germline ends. The CDR3 nucleotides read TGCGCCAGCAGTGAGCAGGGGTCCCCCTCCAATGAGCAGTTCTTC. This gives the protein CASSEQGSPSNEQFF.

The chain has TRBV7-2 and TRBJ2-2; 8 bases align to TRBD2. The V gene's germline CDR1 is SGHTA and CDR2 FQGNSA. The V gene end was trimmed by 2 bases and the J gene end by 1 base; junction bases not matched to a gene: 3. This CDR3 has 16 amino acids. The CDR3 DNA sequence: TGTGCCAGCAGCTTACGTAGCGGGGAGAACACCGGGGAGCTGTTTTTT. This codes for CASSLRSGENTGELFF. The variable domain in full, completed from reference TRBV7-2 and TRBJ2-2, reads GAGVSQSPSNKVTEKGKDVELRCDPISGHTALYWYRQSLGQGLEFLIYFQGNSAPDKSGLPSDRFSAERTGGSVSTLTIQRTQQEDSAVYLCASSLRSGENTGELFFGEGSRLTVL.

The chain links TRBV7-9 to TRBJ1-5; weak D call: TRBD1 (6 bases). The germline V gene has CDR1 SEHNR and CDR2 FQNEAQ (reference sequence). V shed 4 bases and J shed 5 bases, with 18 bases lying between them. The CDR3 consists of 16 residues. The CDR3 is CASSSEGGRTDQPQHF. The CDR3 coding sequence is TGTGCCAGCAGCTCTGAGGGGGGGAGGACAGATCAGCCCCAGCATTTT.

This clone was seen just once. This rearrangement joins TRBV5-5 to TRBJ2-1; D is uncertain. The CDR3 consists of 11 residues. Trimming removed 4 bases from V and 7 bases from J, with 6 bases in between. Germline V gene sequence: CDR1 SGHKS, CDR2 YYEKEE (reference sequence). As DNA, the CDR3 is TGTGCCAGCAGCAACTTTAATGAGCAGTTCTTC. Encoded protein: CASSNFNEQFF. The full variable domain, its missing parts supplied by reference TRBV5-5 and TRBJ2-1, is DAGVTQSPTHLIKTRGQQVTLRCSPISGHKSVSWYQQVLGQGPQFIFQYYEKEERGRGNFPDRFSARQFPNYSSELNVNALLLGDSALYLCASSNFNEQFFGPGTRLTVL.